These 32 T cell receptor beta chains were all obtained from the same sample, sequenced in a study of blood T cell repertoires in COVID-19. Sequenced by immunoSEQ multiplex PCR; TCRdb stores in-frame clones only, minus some. This sample carries 250,000 or so clones, about 90% of them seen once, and the ten largest clones take roughly 4.3%. Sample: PBMCs or T cells enriched from blood (not recorded which). Receptor source: a woman aged 30 to 39 with acute COVID-19.

The genes are TRBV29-1 and TRBJ2-4; D is possibly TRBD2 (5 bases). CDR3 length equals 14 residues. V lost 5 bases and J 0 bases, leaving 11 bases between the germline ends. Germline loops: CDR1 SQVTM, CDR2 ANQGSEA. The CDR3 nucleotides read TGCAGCGTTTCTACTAGATTAGCCAAAAACATTCAGTACTTC. It specifies CSVSTRLAKNIQYF.

V usage is TRBV12-3 or TRBV12-4 and J usage is TRBJ1-4, with unresolved D. The V and J ends lost 3 bases and 7 bases respectively, with 3 bases between them. The CDR3 is 11 residues long. This CDR3 reads CASSFGEKLFF. CDR3 in DNA: TGTGCCAGCAGTTTCGGTGAAAAACTGTTTTTT.

This clone is a singleton in its sample. The V gene is TRBV6-5, the J gene TRBJ1-1; D unresolved. There are 13 residues in the CDR3. Trimming pared 8 bases from V and 0 bases from J, leaving 10 bases between. Germline assignment: CDR1 MNHEY and CDR2 SVGAGI. The CDR3 nucleotides are TGTGCCAGCCACTTCGGTTTGAACACTGAAGCTTTCTTT. It specifies CASHFGLNTEAFF.

The chain couples TRBV7-2 to TRBJ2-1, with a weak D call TRBD1 (5 bases). Trimming removed 3 bases at V and 5 bases at J, with 11 bases between. CDR1 and CDR2 from the germline V gene are SGHTA and FQGNSA. The CDR3 has 14 residues. The CDR3 DNA sequence: TGTGCCAGCAGCTTTCTAGGGGCCAACAATGAGCAGTTCTTC. Its protein product is CASSFLGANNEQFF.

The rearrangement uses TRBV27 and TRBJ1-5; 8 bases match TRBD1. In germline, CDR1 is MNHEY, CDR2 SMNVEV (reference sequence). This CDR3 spans 14 amino acids. Unmatched junction bases numbered 3, after V lost 4 bases and J lost 4 bases. The DNA of the CDR3 is TGTGCCAGCAGTTCCCAGGGGGCGAATCAGCCCCAGCATTTT. It translates to CASSSQGANQPQHF.

This chain connects TRBV4-1 to TRBJ2-1, with 7 positions matching TRBD2. Trimming removed 3 bases from V and 4 bases from J; junction bases left unmatched: 12. This CDR3 is 17 amino acids long. Germline V gives CDR1 MGHRA, CDR2 YSYEKL. The CDR3 DNA reads as TGCGCCAGCAGCCAGGGGCGGGCAGCGGGGTCTTACAATGAGCAGTTCTTC. It encodes CASSQGRAAGSYNEQFF.

V gene TRBV6-2 or TRBV6-3 combines with J gene TRBJ2-3; D is unclear. Germline V gives CDR1 MNHEY, CDR2 SVGEGT. Trimming stripped 2 bases from V and 2 bases from J, with 5 bases between. The CDR3 loop spans 13 amino acids. The CDR3 bases are TGTGCCAGCAGTTACCCTGTCACAGATACGCAGTATTTT. Its translation is CASSYPVTDTQYF.

The chain links TRBV29-1 to TRBJ1-5; 7 nucleotides align to TRBD1. Trimming cost V 5 bases and J 7 bases; bases outside gene matches: 8. In germline, CDR1 is SQVTM, CDR2 ANQGSEA. CDR3 length: 13 residues. CDR3 nucleotides: TGCAGCGTTCGAGAGGGGGCAGGACAGCCCCAGCATTTT. It encodes CSVREGAGQPQHF.

The chain employs TRBV4-1 and TRBJ2-1; D remains ambiguous. Germline CDR1 reads MGHRA; CDR2 reads YSYEKL. Deletions cut 0 bases from V and 6 bases from J, with 9 bases between. This CDR3 region has 14 residues. The CDR3: CASSQETGFNEQFF. The CDR3 nucleotides read TGCGCCAGCAGCCAAGAAACGGGTTTCAATGAGCAGTTCTTC.

The chain carries TRBV3-1 (or the pseudogene TRBV3-2) and TRBJ2-7, with D maybe TRBD1 (6 bases). V dropped 1 base and J dropped 7 bases, with 20 bases sitting between them. The CDR3 length is 16 residues. The germline CDR1 and CDR2 sequences are LGHDT and YNNKEL (reference sequence). CDR3 loop: CASSQGVGASGVEQYF. In DNA form, the CDR3 reads TGTGCCAGCAGCCAAGGGGTCGGAGCATCAGGGGTTGAGCAGTACTTC.

This rearrangement joins TRBV3-1 (or the pseudogene TRBV3-2) to TRBJ2-3; the match to TRBD2 covers 14 bases. Germline CDR1 LGHDT, CDR2 YNNKEL (reference sequence). The CDR3 is 18 amino acids. Trimming took 4 bases from V and 3 from J; bases not matched to a gene: 9. CDR3 residues: CASSPGLAGGHSTDTQYF. Written as DNA, the CDR3 is TGTGCCAGCAGCCCCGGACTAGCGGGAGGTCATTCAACAGATACGCAGTATTTT.

This chain joins TRBV19 and TRBJ1-1; 7 nucleotides line up with TRBD1. Germline V gives CDR1 LNHDA, CDR2 SQIVND (reference sequence). J gave up 0 bases and V 11 bases, and 21 bases lay outside the gene matches. The CDR3 totals 18 residues. CDR3 nucleotides: TGTGCCTCTTCCCAGCTCTCCTCGGCAGGGGGGTTGAACACTGAAGCTTTCTTT. Translated, it gives CASSQLSSAGGLNTEAFF.

This chain uses TRBV4-3 with TRBJ2-7; D perhaps matches TRBD2 (5 bases). The CDR3 is 13 amino acids. The ends were cut back, 5 bases at V and 5 bases at J, with 13 bases in the middle. Germline CDR1 is LGHNA and CDR2 is YSLEER. This CDR3 is CASSKRPGNEQYF. The CDR3 region has the DNA TGCGCCAGCAGCAAAAGGCCGGGAAACGAGCAGTACTTC.

V gene TRBV3-1 (or the pseudogene TRBV3-2) combines with J gene TRBJ2-2; 7 positions match TRBD1. With V trimmed by 3 bases and J by 1 base, 5 bases remained unmatched. Germline CDR1 LGHDT, CDR2 YNNKEL (reference sequence). This CDR3 has 16 amino acids. The CDR3 loop is CASSHPRTGNTGELFF. CDR3 DNA sequence: TGTGCCAGCAGCCACCCCCGGACAGGGAACACCGGGGAGCTGTTTTTT.

CDR3 loop: CASKEPFPDTQYF. DNA for the CDR3: TGTGCCAGCAAAGAGCCATTCCCAGATACGCAGTATTTT. The chain employs TRBV2 and TRBJ2-3; D ambiguous. Trimming stripped 7 bases from V and 4 bases from J, with 12 bases between. The CDR3 is made up of 13 amino acids. Germline CDR1 is SNHLY and CDR2 is FYNNEI.

In DNA, the CDR3 is TGTGCCAGCAGTTGGACAGGGGGCTCCAATCAGCCCCAGCATTTT. This translates into CASSWTGGSNQPQHF. This sequence joins TRBV27 and TRBJ1-5, with TRBD1 matching 11 bases. The CDR3 consists of 15 residues. Germline values: CDR1 MNHEY, CDR2 SMNVEV (reference sequence). After removal of 4 bases from V and 3 bases from J, the junction contained 2 bases not matched to a gene.

The chain is built from TRBV6-5 and TRBJ2-3; tentatively, D is TRBD1 (7 bases). CDR3 length equals 16 residues. CDR1 and CDR2 (germline): MNHEY, SVGAGI. Trimming pared 2 bases from V and 7 bases from J, leaving 19 bases between. The CDR3 is CASSYQGGSDYNTQYF. CDR3 sequence (DNA): TGTGCCAGCAGTTACCAGGGGGGTAGCGATTACAATACGCAGTATTTT.

This clone was recorded once. The chain is built from TRBV27 and TRBJ2-2, with TRBD1 matching 10 bases. CDR3 length: 16 residues. J gave up 5 bases and V 3 bases, and 6 bases lay outside the gene matches. The germline V gene encodes CDR1 MNHEY and CDR2 SMNVEV (reference sequence). The CDR3 nucleotides are TGTGCCAGCAGTTTGGGGCCGGGACAGGGGACCGGGGAGCTGTTTTTT. Translated: CASSLGPGQGTGELFF.

This chain connects TRBV3-1 (or the pseudogene TRBV3-2) to TRBJ2-7; D may be TRBD2 (6 bases). V gave up 9 bases and J gave up 4 bases, with 13 bases separating them. The CDR3 has 12 amino acids. Looked up from germline, CDR1 is LGHDT and CDR2 is YNNKEL (reference sequence). The CDR3 loop is CASRGTPYEQYF. CDR3 sequence (DNA): TGTGCCAGTCGGGGGACCCCATACGAGCAGTACTTC.

The chain is built from TRBV5-4 and TRBJ2-2; 11 bases fit TRBD2. Germline CDR1 and CDR2: SGHNT and YYREEE (reference sequence). The V and J ends lost 3 bases and 2 bases, in that order; junction bases with no gene match: 15. There are 20 residues in the CDR3. CDR3 sequence (DNA): TGTGCCAGCAGCTCCGTGTATAGGCTAGCGGGAGGCCCTAACACCGGGGAGCTGTTTTTT. Translation gives CASSSVYRLAGGPNTGELFF.

The rearrangement uses TRBV28 and TRBJ2-2, with a tentative D call TRBD2 (5 bases). CDR1 is MDHEN and CDR2 is SYDVKM in the germline V gene. The CDR3 has 14 residues. The V and J ends lost 2 bases and 1 base respectively, with 5 bases between them. The CDR3 loop is CASSLGGNTGELFF. In nucleotides, the CDR3 is TGTGCCAGCAGTTTAGGAGGGAACACCGGGGAGCTGTTTTTT.

V gene TRBV19 combines with J gene TRBJ2-7; TRBD1 aligns across 8 bases. Germline trimming cut 3 bases from V and 2 bases from J; bases unmatched to any gene: 9. This CDR3 is 16 amino acids long. The V gene's germline CDR1 is LNHDA and CDR2 SQIVND (reference sequence). The chain's CDR3 is CASSIMWETGAYEQYF. The DNA of the CDR3 is TGTGCCAGTAGTATTATGTGGGAGACAGGGGCCTACGAGCAGTACTTC.

The CDR3 reads CATSDGQGVTDTQYF. As DNA, the CDR3 is TGTGCCACCAGCGATGGACAGGGGGTTACAGATACGCAGTATTTT. The chain has TRBV24-1 and TRBJ2-3, with 10 bases lining up with TRBD1. The CDR3 extends over 15 amino acids. V gave up 7 bases and J gave up 3 bases; unmatched junction bases: 6. CDR1 is KGHDR, CDR2 SFDVKD, per germline.

The gene calls are TRBV10-3 and TRBJ2-2; D might be TRBD2 (6 bases). The V gene lost 5 bases and the J gene lost 7 bases, with 14 bases spanning the gap. The CDR3 spans 14 residues. The germline gives CDR1 ENHRY, CDR2 SYGVKD. As DNA, the CDR3 is TGTGCCATCAGTTCTAGCGCCCGGGGCGGGGAGCTGTTTTTT. Translated, it gives CAISSSARGGELFF.

This chain connects TRBV9 to TRBJ2-1; TRBD2 agrees at 8 bases. The CDR3 is made up of 15 amino acids. V lost 2 bases, J lost 8 bases, and 9 bases stayed unmatched. The V gene's germline CDR1 is SGDLS and CDR2 YYNGEE. CDR3 loop: CASSVSPGGSDEQFF. The CDR3 DNA follows: TGTGCCAGCAGCGTTAGTCCGGGAGGGAGCGATGAGCAGTTCTTC.

This chain connects TRBV5-1 to TRBJ2-1, with TRBD2 matching 8 bases. Per the germline V gene, CDR1 is SGHRS and CDR2 is YFSETQ. J gave up 7 bases and V 0 bases, and 6 bases lay outside the gene matches. The CDR3 is made up of 15 amino acids. Written as DNA, the CDR3 is TGCGCCAGCAGCTTGGAAACGGGAGGGTTGAATGAGCAGTTCTTC. This encodes CASSLETGGLNEQFF.

The chain couples TRBV7-3 to TRBJ2-1; 10 bases line up with TRBD2. The CDR3 totals 19 residues. V gave up 2 bases and J gave up 5 bases; unmatched junction bases: 15. Germline CDR1 reads SGHTA; CDR2 reads FQGTGA. CDR3 residues: CASSLHADALAGENNEQFF. The CDR3 nucleotides read TGTGCCAGCAGCTTACACGCAGACGCCCTAGCGGGAGAGAACAATGAGCAGTTCTTC.

The V gene is TRBV28, the J gene TRBJ2-1; 11 positions match TRBD2. V gave up 5 bases and J gave up 12 bases; unmatched junction bases: 12. This CDR3 is built from 15 residues. Germline CDR1 and CDR2: MDHEN and SYDVKM. CDR3 bases: TGTGCCAGCAGTCTTGGTGTACTAGCGGGAGTCAGGCAGTTCTTC. It is translated as CASSLGVLAGVRQFF.

V usage is TRBV5-6 and J usage is TRBJ2-1; TRBD2 might be the D (5 bases). The CDR3 is made up of 14 amino acids. Germline assignment: CDR1 SGHDT and CDR2 YYEEEE. The V gene lost 0 bases and the J gene lost 9 bases, with 13 bases spanning the gap. The CDR3 nucleotides are TGTGCCAGCAGCTTGGCCGGGTTGGGAGTTGAGCAGTTCTTC. This codes for CASSLAGLGVEQFF.

The rearrangement uses TRBV7-9 and TRBJ1-1, with 9 bases fitting TRBD1. J lost 0 bases, V lost 5 bases, and 7 bases had no gene match. CDR1 and CDR2 (germline): SEHNR, FQNEAQ (reference sequence). The CDR3 consists of 16 residues. This CDR3 reads CASSPHTGGMNTEAFF. In DNA, the CDR3 is TGTGCCAGCAGCCCACATACAGGGGGCATGAACACTGAAGCTTTCTTT.

The chain joins TRBV18 to TRBJ1-5; perhaps TRBD1 as D (5 bases). With 2 bases removed from V and 6 bases from J, the gap between germline ends came to 20 bases. Germline CDR1 is KGHSH and CDR2 is LQKENI. The CDR3 contains 17 residues. The CDR3 DNA is TGTGCCAGCTCACCAAACCTCTTAGGCGGGGCGGCTCAGCCCCAGCATTTT. This translates into CASSPNLLGGAAQPQHF.

CDR3 coding DNA: TGTGCCAGCAGCTTCCGGACTAGCGGGAGCCCCGATGCCTACGAGCAGTACTTC. Its protein product is CASSFRTSGSPDAYEQYF. The rearrangement links TRBV7-8 to TRBJ2-7; 13 bases are a match to TRBD2. Germline CDR1 is SGHVS and CDR2 is FQNEAQ. V trimming: 3 bases; J trimming: 2 bases; junction bases outside the gene matches: 10. This CDR3 has 18 residues. Variable domain in full (rest from reference TRBV7-8 and TRBJ2-7): GAGVSQSPRYKVAKRGQDVALRCDPISGHVSLFWYQQALGQGPEFLTYFQNEAQLDKSGLPSDRFFAERPEGSVSTLKIQRTQQEDSAVYLCASSFRTSGSPDAYEQYFGPGTRLTVT.